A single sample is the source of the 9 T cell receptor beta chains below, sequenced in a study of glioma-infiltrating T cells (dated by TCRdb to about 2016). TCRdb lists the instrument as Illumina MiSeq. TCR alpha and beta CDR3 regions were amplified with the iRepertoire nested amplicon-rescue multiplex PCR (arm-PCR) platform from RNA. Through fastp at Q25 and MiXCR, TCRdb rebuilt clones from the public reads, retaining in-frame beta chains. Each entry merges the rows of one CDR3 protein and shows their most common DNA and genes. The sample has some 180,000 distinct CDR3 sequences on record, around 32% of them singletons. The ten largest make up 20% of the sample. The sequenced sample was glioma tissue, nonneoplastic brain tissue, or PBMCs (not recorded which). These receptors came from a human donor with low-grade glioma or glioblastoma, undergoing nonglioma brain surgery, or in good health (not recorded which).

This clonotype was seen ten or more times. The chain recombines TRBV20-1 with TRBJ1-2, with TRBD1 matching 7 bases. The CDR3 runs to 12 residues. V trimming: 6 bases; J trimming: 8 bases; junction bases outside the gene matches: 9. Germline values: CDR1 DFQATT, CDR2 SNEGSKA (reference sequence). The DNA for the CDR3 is TGCAGTGCGGGTGAGACAGGGATGGGCTACACCTTC. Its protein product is CSAGETGMGYTF.

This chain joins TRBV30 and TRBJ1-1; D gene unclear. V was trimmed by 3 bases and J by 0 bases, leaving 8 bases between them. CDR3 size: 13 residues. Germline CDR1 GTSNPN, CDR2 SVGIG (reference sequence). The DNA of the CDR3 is TGTGCCTGGAGGCCGACTATGAACACTGAAGCTTTCTTT. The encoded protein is CAWRPTMNTEAFF.

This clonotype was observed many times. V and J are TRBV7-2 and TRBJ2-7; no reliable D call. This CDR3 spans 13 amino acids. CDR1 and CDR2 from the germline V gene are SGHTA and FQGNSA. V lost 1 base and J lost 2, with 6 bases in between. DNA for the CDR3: TGTGCCAGCAGCTTAGGGCAGCCCTACGAGCAGTACTTC. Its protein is CASSLGQPYEQYF.

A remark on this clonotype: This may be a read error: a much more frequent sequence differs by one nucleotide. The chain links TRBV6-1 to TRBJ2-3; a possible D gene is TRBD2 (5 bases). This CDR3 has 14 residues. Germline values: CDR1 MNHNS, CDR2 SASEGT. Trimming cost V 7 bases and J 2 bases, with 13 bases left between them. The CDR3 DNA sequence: TGTGCCAGCACCATACTAGGGTTCACAGATACGCAGTATTTT. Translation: CASTILGFTDTQYF.

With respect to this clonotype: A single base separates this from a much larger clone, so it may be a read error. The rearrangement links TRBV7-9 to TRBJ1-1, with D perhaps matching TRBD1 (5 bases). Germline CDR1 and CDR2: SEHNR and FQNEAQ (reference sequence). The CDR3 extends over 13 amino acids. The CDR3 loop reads CASGLLGEGRAFF. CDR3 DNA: TGTGCCAGCGGCTTATTGGGGGAAGGTCGAGCTTTCTTT.

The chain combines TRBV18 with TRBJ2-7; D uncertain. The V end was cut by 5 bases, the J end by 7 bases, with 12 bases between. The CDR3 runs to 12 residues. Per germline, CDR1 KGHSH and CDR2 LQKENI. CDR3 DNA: TGTGCCAGCTCATCCGTCGTTGATGAGCAGTACTTC. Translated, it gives CASSSVVDEQYF.

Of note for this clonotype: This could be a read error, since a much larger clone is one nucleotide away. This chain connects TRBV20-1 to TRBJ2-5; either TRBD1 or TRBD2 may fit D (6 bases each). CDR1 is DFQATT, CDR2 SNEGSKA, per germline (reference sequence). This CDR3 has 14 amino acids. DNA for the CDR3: TGCAGCGTTGCGCAGTCGGGGGCGAAAGAGAACCAGTACTTC. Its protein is CSVAQSGAKENQYF.

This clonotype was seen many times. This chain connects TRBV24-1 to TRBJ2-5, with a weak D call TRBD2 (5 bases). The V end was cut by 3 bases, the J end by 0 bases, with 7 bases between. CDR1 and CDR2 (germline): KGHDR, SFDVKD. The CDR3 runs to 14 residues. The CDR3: CATSDGGHQETQYF. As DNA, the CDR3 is TGTGCCACCAGTGATGGAGGACACCAAGAGACCCAGTACTTC.

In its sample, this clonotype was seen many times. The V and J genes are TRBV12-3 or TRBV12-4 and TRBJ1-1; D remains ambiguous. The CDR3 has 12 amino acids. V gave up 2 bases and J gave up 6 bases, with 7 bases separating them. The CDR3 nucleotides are TGTGCCAGCAGTTTACTCCAATCTGAAGCTTTCTTT. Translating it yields CASSLLQSEAFF.